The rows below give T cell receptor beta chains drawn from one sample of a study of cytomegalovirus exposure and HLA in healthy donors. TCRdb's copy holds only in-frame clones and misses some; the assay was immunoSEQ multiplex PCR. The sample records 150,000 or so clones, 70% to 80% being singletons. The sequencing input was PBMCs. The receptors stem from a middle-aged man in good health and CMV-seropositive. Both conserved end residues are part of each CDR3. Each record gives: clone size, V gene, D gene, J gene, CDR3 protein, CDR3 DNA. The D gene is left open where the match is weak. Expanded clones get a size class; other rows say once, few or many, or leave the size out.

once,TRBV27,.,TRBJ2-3,CASSLEKSSANTDTQYF,TGTGCCAGCAGTTTAGAGAAGTCAAGCGCCAACACAGATACGCAGTATTTT
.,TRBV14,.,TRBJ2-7,CASSHGPYEQYF,TGTGCCAGCAGCCACGGTCCCTACGAGCAGTACTTC
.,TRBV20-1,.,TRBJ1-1,CSARRNTEAFF,TGCAGTGCTAGGAGGAACACTGAAGCTTTCTTT
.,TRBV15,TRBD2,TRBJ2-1,CATSRPGGTSGSGEQFF,TGTGCCACCAGCAGGCCCGGGGGGACTAGCGGGAGTGGTGAGCAGTTCTTC
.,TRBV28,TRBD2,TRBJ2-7,CASSSNKNGLAGPSYEQYF,TGTGCCAGCAGTTCAAACAAAAACGGACTAGCGGGACCCTCCTACGAGCAGTACTTC
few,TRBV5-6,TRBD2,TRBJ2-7,CASSLDRGSLYEQYF,TGTGCCAGCAGCTTAGACCGCGGGAGTCTTTACGAGCAGTACTTC
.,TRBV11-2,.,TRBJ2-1,CASSLERYNEQFF,TGTGCCAGCAGCTTAGAACGGTACAATGAGCAGTTCTTC
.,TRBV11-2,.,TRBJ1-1,CASRIQVGGTEAFF,TGTGCCAGCAGAATACAGGTCGGGGGCACTGAAGCTTTCTTT
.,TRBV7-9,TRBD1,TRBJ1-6,CASSLAFGTGNSPLHF,TGTGCCAGCAGCTTAGCATTTGGGACAGGGAATTCACCCCTCCACTTT
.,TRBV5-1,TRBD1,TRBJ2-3,CASRRGQNTDTQYF,TGCGCCAGCAGACGGGGACAGAACACAGATACGCAGTATTTT
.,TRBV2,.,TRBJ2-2,CASSPQGSGELFF,TGTGCCAGCAGTCCACAGGGTTCCGGGGAGCTGTTTTTT
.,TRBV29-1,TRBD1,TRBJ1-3,CSGAGGVGNTIYF,TGCAGCGGTGCAGGGGGCGTCGGAAACACCATATATTTT
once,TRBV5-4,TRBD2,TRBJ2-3,CASSLGAGVVTDTQYF,TGTGCCAGCAGCTTGGGAGCGGGAGTAGTCACAGATACGCAGTATTTT
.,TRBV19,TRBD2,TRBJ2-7,CASTGTSDYEQYF,TGTGCCAGTACTGGGACTAGCGACTACGAGCAGTACTTC
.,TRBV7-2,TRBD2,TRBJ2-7,CASRNGREGDKQYF,TGTGCCAGCAGGAACGGGCGGGAGGGAGATAAGCAGTACTTC
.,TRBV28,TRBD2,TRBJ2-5,CASSSRSGSGETQYF,TGTGCCAGCAGCTCCCGTAGCGGGAGTGGGGAGACCCAGTACTTC
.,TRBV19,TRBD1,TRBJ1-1,CASSMDRAGTEAFF,TGTGCCAGTAGTATGGACAGGGCTGGCACTGAAGCTTTCTTT
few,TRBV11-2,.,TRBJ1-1,CASSLERRDLNLNTEAFF,TGTGCCAGCAGCTTAGAGAGGAGGGACCTAAACCTGAACACTGAAGCTTTCTTT
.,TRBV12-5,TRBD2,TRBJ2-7,CASGLAPGSGVYEQYF,TGTGCTAGTGGTTTGGCCCCAGGAAGCGGGGTTTACGAGCAGTACTTC
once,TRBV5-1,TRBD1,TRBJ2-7,CASSSGQGDNEQYF,TGCGCCAGCAGCTCGGGACAGGGGGATAACGAGCAGTACTTC
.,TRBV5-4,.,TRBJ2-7,CASSGIISGYYEQYF,TGTGCCAGCAGCGGAATAATTAGCGGCTACTACGAGCAGTACTTC
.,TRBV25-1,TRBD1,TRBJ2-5,CASSDPRGQETQYF,TGTGCCAGCAGTGACCCCAGGGGGCAAGAGACCCAGTACTTC
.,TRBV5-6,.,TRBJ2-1,CASSLRGFRNYEQFF,TGTGCCAGCAGCCTCCGGGGTTTTAGGAACTATGAGCAGTTCTTC
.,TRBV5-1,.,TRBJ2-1,CASSRRLGANNEQFF,TGCGCCAGCAGCCGACGACTAGGGGCTAACAATGAGCAGTTCTTC
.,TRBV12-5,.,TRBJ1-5,CASGFSAGNNQPQHF,TGTGCTAGTGGTTTTTCGGCGGGTAACAATCAGCCCCAGCATTTT
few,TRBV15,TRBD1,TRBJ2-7,CATSRAGTGAEYF,TGTGCCACCAGCAGAGCTGGGACAGGGGCGGAGTACTTC
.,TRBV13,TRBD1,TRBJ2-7,CASTRTGDYEQYF,TGTGCCAGCACCCGGACAGGGGACTACGAGCAGTACTTC
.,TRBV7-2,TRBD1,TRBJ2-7,CASGQGIYEQYF,TGTGCCAGCGGACAGGGGATCTACGAGCAGTACTTC
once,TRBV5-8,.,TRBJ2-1,CASSLVGGPYNEQFF,TGTGCCAGCAGCCTTGTGGGGGGGCCCTACAATGAGCAGTTCTTC
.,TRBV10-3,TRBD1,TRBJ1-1,CAISEGTVPEAFF,TGTGCCATCAGTGAGGGGACAGTTCCTGAAGCTTTCTTT
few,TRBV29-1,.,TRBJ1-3,CSVDIRQDGNTIYF,TGCAGCGTTGATATCAGACAGGATGGAAACACCATATATTTT
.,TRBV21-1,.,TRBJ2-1,CASSKGGGSSYNEQFF,TGTGCCAGCAGCAAAGGGGGGGGCAGCTCCTACAATGAGCAGTTCTTC
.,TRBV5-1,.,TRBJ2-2,CASSDLKGTGELFF,TGCGCCAGCAGCGACCTGAAGGGGACCGGGGAGCTGTTTTTT
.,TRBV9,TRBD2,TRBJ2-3,CASSVDGRGRSTDTQYF,TGTGCCAGCAGCGTAGACGGTCGCGGGAGAAGCACAGATACGCAGTATTTT
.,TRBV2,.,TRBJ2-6,CASISDVSGANGLTF,TGTGCCAGCATTTCAGATGTCTCTGGGGCCAACGGCCTGACTTTC
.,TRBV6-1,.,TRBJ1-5,CASGAPNQPQHF,TGTGCCAGCGGGGCCCCAAATCAGCCCCAGCATTTT
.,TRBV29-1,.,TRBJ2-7,CSVSGQEAYEQYF,TGCAGCGTTTCCGGACAAGAAGCCTACGAGCAGTACTTC
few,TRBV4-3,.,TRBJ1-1,CASSQEGGTEAFF,TGCGCCAGCAGCCAAGAGGGGGGCACTGAAGCTTTCTTT
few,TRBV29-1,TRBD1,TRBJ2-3,CSVERGQGVADTQYF,TGCAGCGTGGAACGGGGACAGGGGGTCGCAGATACGCAGTATTTT
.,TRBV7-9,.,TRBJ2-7,CASSPGVLADEQYF,TGTGCCAGCAGCCCCGGGGTCTTGGCCGACGAGCAGTACTTC
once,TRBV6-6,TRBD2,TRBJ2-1,CATRRKREGGNEQFF,TGTGCCACCAGACGGAAGCGGGAGGGGGGCAATGAGCAGTTCTTC
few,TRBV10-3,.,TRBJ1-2,CATNPQGSYGYTF,TGTGCCACGAACCCCCAGGGGAGCTATGGCTACACCTTC
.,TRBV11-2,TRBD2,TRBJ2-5,CASSFISGLAMETQYF,TGTGCCAGCAGCTTCATATCGGGACTAGCGATGGAGACCCAGTACTTC
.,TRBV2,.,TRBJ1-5,CASRRDSNQPQHF,TGTGCCAGTAGGAGAGACAGCAATCAGCCCCAGCATTTT
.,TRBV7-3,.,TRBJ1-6,CASSTGTRNSPLHF,TGTGCCAGCAGCACCGGGACAAGGAATTCACCCCTCCACTTT
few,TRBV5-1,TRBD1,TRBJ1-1,CASSYQNPWDSFF,TGCGCCAGCAGCTACCAAAACCCATGGGACAGTTTCTTT
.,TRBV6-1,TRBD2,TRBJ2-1,CASRTSGRASEQFF,TGTGCCAGCAGGACTAGCGGGAGGGCCTCTGAGCAGTTCTTC
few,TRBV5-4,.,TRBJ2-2,CASSFGESHRGMELFF,TGTGCCAGCAGCTTCGGGGAGAGCCACCGGGGAATGGAGCTGTTTTTT
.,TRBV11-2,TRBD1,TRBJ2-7,CASSSSGTGAHEQYF,TGTGCCAGCAGCTCCTCCGGGACAGGGGCACACGAGCAGTACTTC
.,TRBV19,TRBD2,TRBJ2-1,CASSSGGDNEQFF,TGTGCCAGTAGTAGCGGGGGGGACAATGAGCAGTTCTTC